The source of this T cell receptor beta chain is a study of blood T cell repertoires in COVID-19. Overall study context: Donors in the United States, Italy and Spain gave samples during acute or convalescent COVID-19.

Sequencing was performed with immunoSEQ multiplex PCR; in TCRdb, only in-frame clones are kept and a portion is missing. The sample has 25,000 to 35,000 clones; around 84% are singletons. Germline loops: CDR1 MNHNY, CDR2 SVGAGI (reference sequence). The CDR3 spans 11 residues. Between the trimmed V and J ends, which lost 6 bases and 9 bases, there was a span of 9 bases. Sequencing input: peripheral blood. This receptor was identified in a human donor in a cohort sampled during active COVID-19. The rearrangement joins TRBV6-6 to TRBJ1-3; possibly TRBD1 for D (5 bases). CDR3 region: CASSTQGTIYF. The CDR3 nucleotides are TGTGCCAGCAGCACTCAGGGCACCATATATTTT.